One and the same sample provided the 8 T cell receptor beta chains below, sequenced in a study of blood T cell repertoires in COVID-19. This table comes from immunoSEQ multiplex PCR, and its TCRdb copy is limited to in-frame clones, with some not included. This sample carries 200,000 or so clones, about 87% of them seen once, and the ten largest clones take about 3%. The sample was peripheral blood. Every receptor here comes from a man aged 60 to 75 with acute or convalescent COVID-19.

The chain recombines TRBV6-5 with TRBJ1-1; D is undetermined. V was cut by 7 bases and J by 1 base, with 10 bases left in between. In germline, CDR1 is MNHEY, CDR2 SVGAGI. The CDR3 has 13 amino acids. Here the CDR3 reads CASIPWANTEAFF. CDR3 in DNA: TGTGCCAGCATCCCCTGGGCGAACACTGAAGCTTTCTTT.

CDR3: CASSFSPTGVGETQYF. The CDR3 DNA reads TGTGCCAGCAGTTTCTCACCCACAGGGGTGGGGGAGACCCAGTACTTC. The rearrangement links TRBV6-5 to TRBJ2-5; TRBD1 matches 7 bases. The CDR3 sequence is 16 residues long. J gave up 5 bases and V 4 bases, and 13 bases lay outside the gene matches. The V gene's germline CDR1 is MNHEY and CDR2 SVGAGI.

This chain joins TRBV3-1 (or the pseudogene TRBV3-2) and TRBJ2-7; 8 nucleotides match TRBD1. The CDR3 sequence is 15 residues long. J gave up 0 bases and V 1 base, and 2 bases lay outside the gene matches. Germline lookup yields CDR1 LGHDT and CDR2 YNNKEL (reference sequence). CDR3 amino acids: CASSQATGVSYEQYF. The CDR3 bases are TGTGCCAGCAGCCAAGCGACAGGGGTCTCCTACGAGCAGTACTTC.

The genes are TRBV9 and TRBJ2-5; possibly TRBD1 for D (6 bases). Per germline, CDR1 SGDLS and CDR2 YYNGEE. The CDR3 length is 17 residues. V lost 1 base, J lost 2 bases, and 18 bases lay in between. CDR3 loop: CASSVRQGMQGQETQYF. The CDR3, as DNA: TGTGCCAGCAGCGTACGGCAGGGGATGCAAGGTCAAGAGACCCAGTACTTC.

The rearrangement links TRBV9 to TRBJ2-7; D possibly corresponds to TRBD1 (7 bases). From germline, CDR1 is SGDLS and CDR2 YYNGEE. The CDR3 sequence is 15 residues long. V lost 0 bases and J 4 bases, leaving 14 bases between the germline ends. CDR3 sequence: CASSVGQGGRYEQYF. DNA of the CDR3: TGTGCCAGCAGCGTAGGGCAGGGGGGAAGGTACGAGCAGTACTTC.

The J gene is TRBJ1-1, the V gene TRBV5-1, with 8 bases lining up with TRBD1. The CDR3 contains 17 residues. J gave up 3 bases and V 0 bases, and 10 bases lay outside the gene matches. Germline lookup yields CDR1 SGHRS and CDR2 YFSETQ. The CDR3 DNA reads TGCGCCAGCAGCTTGGCTCCAAGGACAGGGATAGACACTGAAGCTTTCTTT. Translated: CASSLAPRTGIDTEAFF.

The V call is TRBV3-1 (or the pseudogene TRBV3-2), the J call TRBJ1-3; no clear D gene. Trimming cost V 2 bases and J 5 bases, with 16 bases left between them. Germline assignment: CDR1 LGHDT and CDR2 YNNKEL (reference sequence). CDR3 size: 16 residues. The CDR3 sequence: CASSQPPTENRNTIYF. The CDR3 region has the DNA TGTGCCAGCAGCCAACCCCCTACGGAGAACCGAAACACCATATATTTT.

This chain uses TRBV19 with TRBJ1-5; D might be TRBD1 (5 bases). This CDR3 is 18 amino acids long. Trimming removed 7 bases from V and 2 bases from J, with 24 bases in between. The germline V gene encodes CDR1 LNHDA and CDR2 SQIVND (reference sequence). The CDR3 is CASTYIPAGGSGNQPQHF. The CDR3 DNA reads TGTGCCAGTACCTATATTCCCGCGGGGGGGAGTGGCAATCAGCCCCAGCATTTT.